These 10 T cell receptor beta chains were sequenced from one sample in a study of blood T cells in healthy people across ages. A second PCR of about 6 to 11 cycles used a sample-barcoded 5' primer and a J-beta primer mix. TCRdb reprocessed the 5' RACE reads with MiXCR, giving one entry per CDR3 protein. The sample gives about 1.5 million distinct CDR3 sequences, approximately 43% of which show up once; about 4% is in the top ten. Sequences were obtained from blood. These receptors originate from a woman aged 18-29 years in good health.

V is TRBV20-1 and J is TRBJ2-5; D uncertain. Germline CDR1 DFQATT, CDR2 SNEGSKA (reference sequence). The CDR3 runs 13 residues. Between the trimmed V and J ends, which lost 6 bases and 0 bases, there was a span of 11 bases. This CDR3 reads CSATHLYQETQYF. Written as DNA, the CDR3 is TGCAGTGCAACTCATTTGTACCAAGAGACCCAGTACTTC.

The rearrangement links TRBV7-2 to TRBJ2-5; possible D gene TRBD2, 6 bases. In germline, CDR1 is SGHTA, CDR2 FQGNSA. Trimming shortened V by 1 base and J by 3 bases, and 18 bases separated the two germline ends. This CDR3 comprises 17 residues. CDR3 in amino acids: CASSLGWGLPPKETQYF. The CDR3, as DNA: TGTGCCAGCAGCTTAGGGTGGGGACTCCCACCGAAAGAGACCCAGTACTTC.

This clonotype has more than one count but fewer than ten. The chain carries TRBV4-3 and TRBJ2-7; maybe TRBD1 (5 bases). Per the germline V gene, CDR1 is LGHNA and CDR2 is YSLEER. The CDR3 is made up of 16 amino acids. V was trimmed by 0 bases and J by 3 bases, leaving 15 bases between them. The CDR3 loop reads CASSQDLTRENYEQYF. Written as DNA, the CDR3 is TGCGCCAGCAGCCAAGATCTGACCAGGGAAAACTACGAGCAGTACTTC.

About this clonotype itself: Mismatch with germline at one junction end may stem from a read error. V gene TRBV20-1 combines with J gene TRBJ2-4, with D maybe TRBD1 (6 bases). TRBJ2-7 explains the end of the DNA better; the J call may be wrong. This CDR3 is built from 15 residues. In germline, CDR1 is DFQATT, CDR2 SNEGSKA (reference sequence). Here the CDR3 DNA reads TGCAGTGCTGGAGACACGGGGACACCGCCATACGAGCAGTACTTC. Protein product: CSAGDTGTPPYEQYF.

The rearrangement joins TRBV29-1 to TRBJ2-3; 8 bases agree with TRBD1. The CDR3 is 14 residues long. With V trimmed by 7 bases and J by 3 bases, 9 bases remained unmatched. In germline, CDR1 is SQVTM, CDR2 ANQGSEA. The DNA of the CDR3 is TGCAGCGGGGCAGGGGGCCTTAGGACAGATACGCAGTATTTT. Amino acid sequence: CSGAGGLRTDTQYF.

The chain employs TRBV9 and TRBJ2-7; TRBD1 is a possible D gene (6 bases). Germline V CDR1 and CDR2: SGDLS, YYNGEE. The CDR3 is made up of 13 amino acids. V shed 4 bases and J shed 6 bases, with 14 bases lying between them. This CDR3 reads CASSLIQGTEQYF. The CDR3 region has the DNA TGTGCCAGCAGCCTAATACAGGGCACCGAGCAGTACTTC.

The V gene is TRBV18, the J gene TRBJ1-2, with unresolved D. CDR3 length: 14 residues. CDR1 is KGHSH and CDR2 is LQKENI in the germline V gene. Between the trimmed V and J ends, which lost 6 bases and 0 bases, there was a span of 11 bases. The CDR3 here is CASSMYGANYGYTF. Here the CDR3 DNA reads TGTGCCAGCTCCATGTACGGGGCTAACTATGGCTACACCTTC.

V gene TRBV20-1 combines with J gene TRBJ1-1; no reliable D call. The CDR3 loop spans 14 amino acids. Germline loops: CDR1 DFQATT, CDR2 SNEGSKA (reference sequence). V was shortened by 5 bases and J by 8 bases, with 21 bases between the two germline ends. The CDR3 loop reads CSAFTEVKRTEAFF. CDR3 nucleotides: TGCAGTGCTTTTACCGAAGTCAAACGGACCGAAGCTTTCTTT.

This clonotype was counted between two and nine times. The chain joins TRBV12-3 or TRBV12-4 to TRBJ1-5, with TRBD1 identical over 7 bases. The CDR3 totals 17 residues. V was clipped by 5 bases and J by 0 bases; unmatched bases: 10. The CDR3 region has the DNA TGTGCCAGCAGTCCCCCTAACCGGGACAGTAGCAATCAGCCCCAGCATTTT. Translation: CASSPPNRDSSNQPQHF.

V gene TRBV29-1 combines with J gene TRBJ1-1; D remains ambiguous. CDR1 and CDR2 (germline): SQVTM, ANQGSEA. The CDR3 sequence is 14 residues long. Trimming stripped 6 bases from V and 1 base from J, with 15 bases between. The CDR3 loop is CSVGFDRRNTEAFF. The CDR3 bases are TGCAGCGTGGGGTTCGATAGGAGGAACACTGAAGCTTTCTTT.